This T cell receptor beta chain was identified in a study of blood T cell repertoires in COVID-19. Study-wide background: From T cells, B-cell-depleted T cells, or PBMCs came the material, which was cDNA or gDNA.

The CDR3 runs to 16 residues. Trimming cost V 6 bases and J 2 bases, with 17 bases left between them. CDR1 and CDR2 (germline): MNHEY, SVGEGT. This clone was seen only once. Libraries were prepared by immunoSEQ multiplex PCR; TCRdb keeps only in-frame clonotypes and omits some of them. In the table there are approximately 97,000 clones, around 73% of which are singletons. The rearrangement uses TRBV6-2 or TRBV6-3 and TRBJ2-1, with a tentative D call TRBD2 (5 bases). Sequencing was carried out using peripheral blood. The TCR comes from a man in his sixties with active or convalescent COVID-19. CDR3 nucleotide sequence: TGTGCCAGCAGCCACTATGGAGCGGACGCCTACAATGAGCAGTTCTTC. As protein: CASSHYGADAYNEQFF.